A single sample gave rise to the 27 T cell receptor beta chains below, sequenced in a study of T cells in localized non-small cell lung cancer. TCRdb keeps only in-frame clones here, not all; method: immunoSEQ multiplex PCR. The sample records tens of thousands of clones, 85% to 90% being singletons. Sequencing used PBMCs, obtained before any cancer treatment. These TCRs come from a man aged 35-69 years with stage II lung adenocarcinoma.

The chain joins TRBV7-9 to TRBJ2-3, with TRBD2 as a possible D gene (5 bases). The V end lost 2 bases, the J end lost 6 bases, and 15 bases lay between the germline ends. Germline assignment: CDR1 SEHNR and CDR2 FQNEAQ (reference sequence). The CDR3 consists of 15 residues. CDR3 amino acids: CASSLQGLRGDTQYF. CDR3 sequence (DNA): TGTGCCAGCAGCTTACAAGGGCTTAGAGGGGATACGCAGTATTTT.

The V gene is TRBV6-6, the J gene TRBJ2-1; either TRBD1 or TRBD2 may supply D (7 bases each). This CDR3 is built from 13 residues. CDR1 and CDR2 (germline): MNHNY, SVGAGI (reference sequence). V was cut by 4 bases and J by 7 bases, with 11 bases left in between. The CDR3 protein is CASSSGGGNEQFF. CDR3 nucleotide sequence: TGTGCCAGCAGTTCAGGGGGAGGGAATGAGCAGTTCTTC.

J is TRBJ2-7 and V is TRBV11-2; maybe TRBD1 (6 bases). The germline V and J ends were trimmed by 5 bases and 6 bases, with 17 bases remaining between them. The CDR3 loop spans 14 amino acids. Germline V CDR1 and CDR2: SGHAT, FQNNGV. CDR3 sequence: CASSAGTHKSEQYV. DNA of the CDR3: TGTGCCAGCAGCGCCGGGACACATAAATCCGAGCAGTACGTC.

The gene calls are TRBV28 and TRBJ1-2, with a possible D match to TRBD1 (6 bases). Per the germline V gene, CDR1 is MDHEN and CDR2 is SYDVKM. The CDR3 contains 13 residues. Deletions cut 7 bases from V and 1 base from J, with 10 bases between. The CDR3 spells CASTLGGNYGYTF. CDR3 sequence (DNA): TGTGCCAGCACCCTAGGGGGTAACTATGGCTACACCTTC.

The chain uses TRBV5-8 and TRBJ2-7; possible D gene TRBD1, 8 bases. The CDR3 is 15 residues long. Germline loops: CDR1 SGHTS, CDR2 YDEGEE. The V end lost 2 bases, the J end lost 7 bases, and 19 bases lay between the germline ends. CDR3 bases: TGTGCCAGCAGCTTCGGACAGGGAGGGGCCCGGGAGCAGTACGTC. Amino acid sequence: CASSFGQGGAREQYV.

The chain is built from TRBV30 and TRBJ2-7; tentatively, D is TRBD1 (7 bases). CDR1 and CDR2 from the germline V gene are GTSNPN and SVGIG (reference sequence). The CDR3 sequence is 14 residues long. V gave up 5 bases and J gave up 1 base, with 15 bases separating them. The DNA of the CDR3 is TGTGCCTGGCGGAGGGGACAGCAGTCCTACGAGCAGTACTTC. Translating it yields CAWRRGQQSYEQYF. Full variable domain (rest looked up from reference TRBV30 and TRBJ2-7): SQTIHQWPATLVQPVGSPLSLECTVEGTSNPNLYWYRQAAGRGLQLLFYSVGIGQISSEVPQNLSASRPQDRQFILSSKKLLLSDSGFYLCAWRRGQQSYEQYFGPGTRLTVT.

The rearrangement links TRBV30 to TRBJ2-2; TRBD1 or TRBD2 may be the D gene (6 bases each). Germline V gene data show CDR1 as GTSNPN and CDR2 as SVGIG (reference sequence). Trimming stripped 3 bases from V and 3 bases from J, with 11 bases between. This CDR3 region has 14 residues. The CDR3 protein is CAWRRGGYTGELFF. The CDR3 nucleotides are TGTGCCTGGAGGAGAGGGGGGTACACCGGGGAGCTGTTTTTT.

The genes are TRBV5-6 and TRBJ2-7, with a tentative D call TRBD2 (5 bases). The CDR3 extends over 14 amino acids. Germline CDR1 reads SGHDT; CDR2 reads YYEEEE. The V end lost 4 bases, the J end lost 2 bases, and 13 bases lay between the germline ends. The CDR3 nucleotides read TGTGCCAGCAGCCCCGGCCCCGGGGCCTACGAGCAGTACTTC. Its protein product is CASSPGPGAYEQYF.

In its sample, this clone was seen once. The chain links TRBV4-1 to TRBJ2-5; 7 bases line up with TRBD2. The CDR3 runs to 16 residues. The germline V gene has CDR1 MGHRA and CDR2 YSYEKL. V dropped 0 bases and J dropped 2; count of bases not matched to a gene: 6. CDR3: CASSQDRGAGQETQYF. The CDR3 DNA follows: TGCGCCAGCAGCCAAGATAGAGGAGCGGGGCAAGAGACCCAGTACTTC.

The chain employs TRBV27 and TRBJ2-3, with unresolved D. Trimming left V 2 bases short and J 10 bases short, with 13 bases between. CDR1 is MNHEY and CDR2 is SMNVEV in the germline V gene (reference sequence). This CDR3 is built from 13 residues. CDR3 in DNA: TGTGCCAGCAGTTTAGTGGGCCCCAGCGCGCAGTATTTT. Amino acid sequence: CASSLVGPSAQYF.

This chain joins TRBV5-4 and TRBJ1-2; TRBD1 might be the D (5 bases). Germline loops: CDR1 SGHNT, CDR2 YYREEE (reference sequence). V lost 4 bases, J lost 3 bases, and 10 bases lay in between. This CDR3 region has 13 residues. In DNA form, the CDR3 reads TGTGCCAGCAGCCAAGACAGTTACTATGGCTACACCTTC. It codes for CASSQDSYYGYTF.

This clone was detected only a few times. This chain connects TRBV2 to TRBJ1-4; TRBD1 is a possible D gene (5 bases). The V and J ends lost 6 bases and 0 bases respectively, with 11 bases between them. This CDR3 spans 15 amino acids. CDR1 and CDR2 (germline): SNHLY, FYNNEI. The CDR3: CASRMDTATNEKLFF. CDR3 nucleotides: TGTGCCAGCAGGATGGACACCGCAACTAATGAAAAACTGTTTTTT.

The chain links TRBV5-1 to TRBJ1-1; possible D gene TRBD1, 5 bases. This CDR3 region has 16 residues. The germline V gene has CDR1 SGHRS and CDR2 YFSETQ. V shed 0 bases and J shed 1 base, with 13 bases lying between them. The CDR3 DNA reads as TGCGCCAGCAGCTTGGCCTTGGGGCGGGAGAACACTGAAGCTTTCTTT. Its protein is CASSLALGRENTEAFF.

The chain recombines TRBV14 with TRBJ1-2; 7 nucleotides agree with TRBD1. The length of the CDR3 is 15 residues. Per germline, CDR1 SGHDN and CDR2 FVKESK. The V gene end was trimmed by 0 bases and the J gene end by 5 bases; junction bases not matched to a gene: 6. CDR3 loop: CASSQDTTGWYGYTF. The CDR3 DNA follows: TGTGCCAGCAGCCAAGATACGACAGGGTGGTATGGCTACACCTTC.

In its sample, this clone was seen a few times. The genes are TRBV15 and TRBJ2-1; D remains ambiguous. Germline CDR1 and CDR2: LNHNV and YYDKDF (reference sequence). The V gene lost 0 bases and the J gene lost 7 bases, with 10 bases spanning the gap. The CDR3 is 14 residues long. CDR3 sequence reads: CATSRDPRQNEQFF. The CDR3 bases are TGTGCCACCAGCAGAGATCCGCGGCAAAATGAGCAGTTCTTC.

V is TRBV5-1 and J is TRBJ2-1; D ambiguous. In germline, CDR1 is SGHRS, CDR2 YFSETQ. Trimming took 5 bases from V and 6 from J, leaving 12 bases between them. The CDR3 is 13 residues long. CDR3 sequence (DNA): TGCGCCAGCAGGCCCTCACGAGCCAATGAGCAGTTCTTC. Translating it yields CASRPSRANEQFF.

The chain employs TRBV5-4 and TRBJ2-5; 7 bases are shared with TRBD1. This CDR3 has 14 amino acids. The J segment lost 2 bases and the V segment lost 0 bases, leaving 1 base of the junction unmatched. Germline CDR1 reads SGHNT; CDR2 reads YYREEE (reference sequence). CDR3 nucleotides: TGTGCCAGCAGCTTGGGGGACAGTCAAGAGACCCAGTACTTC. It codes for CASSLGDSQETQYF.

This chain uses TRBV7-8 with TRBJ2-5; maybe TRBD2 (6 bases). V lost 2 bases, J lost 4 bases, and 20 bases lay in between. This CDR3 contains 17 residues. Germline V gene lookup returns CDR1 SGHVS and CDR2 FQNEAQ. The CDR3 DNA is TGTGCCAGCAGCTTAAGCCCGGGACTCGGACCTGGAGAGACCCAGTACTTC. Amino acids: CASSLSPGLGPGETQYF.

The chain recombines TRBV6-5 with TRBJ2-1; D is uncertain. CDR3 length: 15 residues. Germline assignment: CDR1 MNHEY and CDR2 SVGAGI. V lost 2 bases to trimming and J lost 3 bases, with 11 bases between them. CDR3 sequence: CASSYMGGIYNEQFF. The CDR3, as DNA: TGTGCCAGCAGTTACATGGGTGGGATCTACAATGAGCAGTTCTTC.

This chain links TRBV9 with TRBJ2-2, with 13 positions matching TRBD2. V was pared by 2 bases and J by 0 bases, with 4 bases of the junction left unmatched. Germline CDR1 is SGDLS and CDR2 is YYNGEE. The CDR3 runs 18 residues. The CDR3 nucleotides read TGTGCCAGCAGCGTCGTAGGACTAGCGGGGGCGAACACCGGGGAGCTGTTTTTT. Translated, it gives CASSVVGLAGANTGELFF.

The chain has TRBV9 and TRBJ2-1; TRBD2 matches at 11 bases. Germline lookup yields CDR1 SGDLS and CDR2 YYNGEE. J gave up 7 bases and V 1 base, and 4 bases lay outside the gene matches. CDR3 length: 15 amino acids. The CDR3 DNA reads TGTGCCAGCAGCGTAACGGGACTAGCGGAAAATGAGCAGTTCTTC. Translating gives CASSVTGLAENEQFF. The full variable domain, its missing parts supplied by reference TRBV9 and TRBJ2-1, is DSGVTQTPKHLITATGQRVTLRCSPRSGDLSVYWYQQSLDQGLQFLIQYYNGEERAKGNILERFSAQQFPDLHSELNLSSLELGDSALYFCASSVTGLAENEQFFGPGTRLTVL.

The chain combines TRBV5-1 with TRBJ1-6; D is unclear. CDR3 length: 13 amino acids. With 4 bases removed from V and 5 bases from J, the gap between germline ends came to 7 bases. Looked up from germline, CDR1 is SGHRS and CDR2 is YFSETQ. This CDR3 reads CASSGGNNSPLHF. The CDR3 DNA sequence: TGCGCCAGCAGCGGTGGGAATAATTCACCCCTCCACTTT.

The V and J genes are TRBV27 and TRBJ2-2; D possibly matches TRBD1 or TRBD2 (5 bases each). Between the trimmed V and J ends, which lost 3 bases and 7 bases, there was a span of 12 bases. Germline loops: CDR1 MNHEY, CDR2 SMNVEV (reference sequence). The CDR3 is made up of 14 amino acids. The CDR3 protein is CASSLELGVGELFF. CDR3 nucleotide sequence: TGTGCCAGCAGTTTGGAGCTGGGGGTCGGGGAGCTGTTTTTT.

CDR3 nucleotides: TGTGCCTGCCATCCTGGACAGGGGGGGACCCAGTACTTC. It codes for CACHPGQGGTQYF. The chain joins TRBV30 to TRBJ2-5; 10 bases are a match to TRBD1. The junction had 8 bases not matched to a gene; V was cut back by 6 bases and J by 7 bases. Germline CDR1 reads GTSNPN; CDR2 reads SVGIG (reference sequence). There are 13 residues in the CDR3.

The CDR3 bases are TGTGCCATCAGTGAGTATTTGGACAGAACCTACGAGCAGTACTTC. It is translated as CAISEYLDRTYEQYF. V and J are TRBV10-3 and TRBJ2-7; D possibly corresponds to TRBD1 (6 bases). There are 15 residues in the CDR3. V was shortened by 1 base and J by 2 bases, with 12 bases between the two germline ends. Germline lookup yields CDR1 ENHRY and CDR2 SYGVKD.

As DNA, the CDR3 is TGCGCCAGCAGCGAAAGGGGGGACTATGGCTACACCTTC. This codes for CASSERGDYGYTF. The chain joins TRBV5-1 to TRBJ1-2; D is perhaps TRBD1 (6 bases). The CDR3 runs 13 residues. Germline assignment: CDR1 SGHRS and CDR2 YFSETQ. Trimming cost V 4 bases and J 3 bases, with 10 bases left between them.

The CDR3 DNA reads TGTGCCAGCAGCCCCCATTTCGGGGTGTCCCCAGATACGCAGTATTTT. As protein: CASSPHFGVSPDTQYF. The chain is built from TRBV27 and TRBJ2-3; a weak D match, TRBD2 (5 bases). Germline CDR1 is MNHEY and CDR2 is SMNVEV (reference sequence). Trimming pared 6 bases from V and 4 bases from J, leaving 20 bases between. This CDR3 comprises 16 residues.